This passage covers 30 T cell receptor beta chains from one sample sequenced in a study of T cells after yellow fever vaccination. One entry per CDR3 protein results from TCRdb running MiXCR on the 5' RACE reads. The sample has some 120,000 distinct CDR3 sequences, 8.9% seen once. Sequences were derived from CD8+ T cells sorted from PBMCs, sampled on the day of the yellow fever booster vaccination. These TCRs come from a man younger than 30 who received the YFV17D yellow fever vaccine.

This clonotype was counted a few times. The CDR3, as DNA: TGTGCCAGCAGCCTCGTGGCAGATCCTAACCCCATGAACAATGAGCAGTTCTTC. As protein: CASSLVADPNPMNNEQFF. V and J are TRBV11-2 and TRBJ2-1, with unresolved D. The CDR3 has 18 amino acids. Trimming took 5 bases from V and 5 from J, leaving 25 bases between them. From germline, CDR1 is SGHAT and CDR2 FQNNGV.

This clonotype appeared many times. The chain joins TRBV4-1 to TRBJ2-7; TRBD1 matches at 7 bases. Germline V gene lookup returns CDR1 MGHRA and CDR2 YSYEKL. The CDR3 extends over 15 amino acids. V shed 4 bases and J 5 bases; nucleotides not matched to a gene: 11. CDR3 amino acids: CASSRLNRGDHEQYF. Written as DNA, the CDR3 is TGCGCCAGCAGCCGCCTTAACAGGGGTGACCACGAGCAGTACTTC.

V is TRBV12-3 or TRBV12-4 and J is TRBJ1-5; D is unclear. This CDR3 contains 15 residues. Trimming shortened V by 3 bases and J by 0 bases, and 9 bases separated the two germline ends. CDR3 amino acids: CASSLTPYSNQPQHF. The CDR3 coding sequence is TGTGCCAGCAGTTTGACCCCTTATAGCAATCAGCCCCAGCATTTT.

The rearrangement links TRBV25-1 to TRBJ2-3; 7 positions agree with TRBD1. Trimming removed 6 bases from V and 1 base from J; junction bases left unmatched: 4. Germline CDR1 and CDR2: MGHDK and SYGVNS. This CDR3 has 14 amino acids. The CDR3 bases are TGTGCCAGCAGGAGGGGGACAGGCACAGATACGCAGTATTTT. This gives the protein CASRRGTGTDTQYF.

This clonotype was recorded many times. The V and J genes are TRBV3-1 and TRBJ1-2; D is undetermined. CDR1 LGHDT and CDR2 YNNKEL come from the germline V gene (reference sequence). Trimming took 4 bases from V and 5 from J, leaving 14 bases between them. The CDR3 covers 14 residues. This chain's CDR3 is CASSPTGPSYGYTF. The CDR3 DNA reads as TGTGCCAGCAGCCCAACCGGCCCGTCGTATGGCTACACCTTC.

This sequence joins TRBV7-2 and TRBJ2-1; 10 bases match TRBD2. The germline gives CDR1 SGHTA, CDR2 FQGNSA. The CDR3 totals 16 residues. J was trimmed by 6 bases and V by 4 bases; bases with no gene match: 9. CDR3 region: CASSWPQRGGTNEQFF. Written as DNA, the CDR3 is TGTGCCAGCAGCTGGCCCCAGCGGGGGGGCACCAATGAGCAGTTCTTC.

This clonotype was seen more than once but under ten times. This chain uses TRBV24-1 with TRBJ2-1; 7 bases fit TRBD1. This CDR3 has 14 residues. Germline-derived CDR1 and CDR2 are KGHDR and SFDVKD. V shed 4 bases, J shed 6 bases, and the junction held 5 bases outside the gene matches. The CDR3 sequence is CATSEHRGTNEQFF. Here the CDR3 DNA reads TGTGCCACCAGTGAGCACAGGGGAACCAATGAGCAGTTCTTC.

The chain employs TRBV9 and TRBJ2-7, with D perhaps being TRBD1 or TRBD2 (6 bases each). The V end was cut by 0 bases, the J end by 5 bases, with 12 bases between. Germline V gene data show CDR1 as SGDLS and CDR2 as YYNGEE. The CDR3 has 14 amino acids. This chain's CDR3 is CASSVANREDEQYF. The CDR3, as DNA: TGTGCCAGCAGCGTAGCTAACAGGGAGGACGAGCAGTACTTC.

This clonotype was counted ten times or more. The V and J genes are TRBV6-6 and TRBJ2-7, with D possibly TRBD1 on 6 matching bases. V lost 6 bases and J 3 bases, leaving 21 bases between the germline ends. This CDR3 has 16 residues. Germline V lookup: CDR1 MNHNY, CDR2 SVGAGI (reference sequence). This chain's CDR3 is CASSLHPGTGNYEQYV. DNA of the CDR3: TGTGCCAGCAGCCTTCATCCCGGAACAGGGAACTACGAGCAGTACGTC.

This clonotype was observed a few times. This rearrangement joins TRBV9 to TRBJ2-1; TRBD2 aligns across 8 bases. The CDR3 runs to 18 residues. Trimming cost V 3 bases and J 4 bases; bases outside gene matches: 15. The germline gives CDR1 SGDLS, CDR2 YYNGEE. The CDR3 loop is CASSEGDSGLAGYNEQFF. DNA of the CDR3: TGTGCCAGCAGCGAGGGTGATTCAGGGCTAGCGGGTTACAATGAGCAGTTCTTC.

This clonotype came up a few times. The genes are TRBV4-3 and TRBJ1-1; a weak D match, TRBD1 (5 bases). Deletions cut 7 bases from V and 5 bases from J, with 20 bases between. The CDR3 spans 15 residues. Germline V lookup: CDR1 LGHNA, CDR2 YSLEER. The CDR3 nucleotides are TGCGCCAGCAAGGATTCAGGGTGGGTCGGGACTGAAGCTTTCTTT. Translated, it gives CASKDSGWVGTEAFF.

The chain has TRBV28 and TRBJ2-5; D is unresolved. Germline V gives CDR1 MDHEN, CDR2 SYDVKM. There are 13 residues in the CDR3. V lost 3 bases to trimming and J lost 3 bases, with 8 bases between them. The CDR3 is CASSFVFEETQYF. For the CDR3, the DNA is TGTGCCAGCAGTTTTGTCTTCGAAGAGACCCAGTACTTC. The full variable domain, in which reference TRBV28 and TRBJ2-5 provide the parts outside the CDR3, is DVKVTQSSRYLVKRTGEKVFLECVQDMDHENMFWYRQDPGLGLRLIYFSYDVKMKEKGDIPEGYSVSREKKERFSLILESASTNQTSMYLCASSFVFEETQYFGPGTRLLVL.

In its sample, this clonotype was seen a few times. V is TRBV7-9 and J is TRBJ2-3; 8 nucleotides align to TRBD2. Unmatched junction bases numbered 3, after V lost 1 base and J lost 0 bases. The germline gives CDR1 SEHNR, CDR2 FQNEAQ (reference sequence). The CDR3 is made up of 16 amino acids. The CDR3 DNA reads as TGTGCCAGCAGCTTAGTAATAGCGGGGAGCACAGATACGCAGTATTTT. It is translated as CASSLVIAGSTDTQYF.

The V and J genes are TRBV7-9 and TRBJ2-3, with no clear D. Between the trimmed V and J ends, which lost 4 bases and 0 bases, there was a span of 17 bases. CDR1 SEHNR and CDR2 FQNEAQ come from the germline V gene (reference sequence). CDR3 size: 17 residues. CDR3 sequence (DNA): TGTGCCAGCAGCTCCCCACCGTTGAGTTATAGCACAGATACGCAGTATTTT. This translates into CASSSPPLSYSTDTQYF.

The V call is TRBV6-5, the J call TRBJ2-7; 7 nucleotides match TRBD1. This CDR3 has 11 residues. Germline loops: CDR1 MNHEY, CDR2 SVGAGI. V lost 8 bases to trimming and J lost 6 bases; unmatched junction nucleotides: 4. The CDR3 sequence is CASGNRGEQYF. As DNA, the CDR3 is TGTGCCAGCGGCAACAGGGGCGAGCAGTACTTC.

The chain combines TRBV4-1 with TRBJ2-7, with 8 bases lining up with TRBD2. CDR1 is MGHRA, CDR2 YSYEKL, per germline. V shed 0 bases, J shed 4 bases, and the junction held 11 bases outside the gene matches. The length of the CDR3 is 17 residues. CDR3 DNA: TGCGCCAGCAGCCAAGACCCCCCAGCCGCGGGGGGATACGAGCAGTACTTC. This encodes CASSQDPPAAGGYEQYF.

The CDR3 loop reads CASSRRPGLADNEQFF. In nucleotides, the CDR3 is TGTGCCAGCAGCCGAAGACCGGGACTAGCCGACAATGAGCAGTTCTTC. The V gene is TRBV7-8, the J gene TRBJ2-1; 9 positions agree with TRBD2. Germline CDR1 and CDR2: SGHVS and FQNEAQ. The V and J ends lost 5 bases and 5 bases, in that order; junction bases with no gene match: 10. This CDR3 is 16 amino acids long.

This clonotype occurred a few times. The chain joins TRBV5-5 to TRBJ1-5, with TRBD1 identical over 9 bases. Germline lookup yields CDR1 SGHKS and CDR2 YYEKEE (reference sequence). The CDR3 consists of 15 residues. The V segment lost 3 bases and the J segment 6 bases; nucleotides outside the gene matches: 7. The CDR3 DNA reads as TGTGCCAGCAGCTCCTACAGGGGGCTTGGTCAGCCCCAGCATTTT. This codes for CASSSYRGLGQPQHF.

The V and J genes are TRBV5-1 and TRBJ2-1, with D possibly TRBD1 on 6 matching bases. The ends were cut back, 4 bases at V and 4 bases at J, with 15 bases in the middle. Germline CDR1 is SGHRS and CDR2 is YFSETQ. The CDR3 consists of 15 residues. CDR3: CASSIRTAKYNEQFF. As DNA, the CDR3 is TGCGCCAGCAGCATCCGGACAGCAAAATACAATGAGCAGTTCTTC.

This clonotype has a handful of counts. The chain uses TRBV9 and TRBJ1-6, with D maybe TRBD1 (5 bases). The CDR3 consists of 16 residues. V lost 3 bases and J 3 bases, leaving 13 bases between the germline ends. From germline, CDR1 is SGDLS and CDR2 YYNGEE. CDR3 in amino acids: CASSEGSGVYNSPLHF. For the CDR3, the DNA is TGTGCCAGCAGCGAGGGGTCGGGCGTCTATAATTCACCCCTCCACTTT. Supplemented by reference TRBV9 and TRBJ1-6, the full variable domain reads DSGVTQTPKHLITATGQRVTLRCSPRSGDLSVYWYQQSLDQGLQFLIQYYNGEERAKGNILERFSAQQFPDLHSELNLSSLELGDSALYFCASSEGSGVYNSPLHFGNGTRLTVT.

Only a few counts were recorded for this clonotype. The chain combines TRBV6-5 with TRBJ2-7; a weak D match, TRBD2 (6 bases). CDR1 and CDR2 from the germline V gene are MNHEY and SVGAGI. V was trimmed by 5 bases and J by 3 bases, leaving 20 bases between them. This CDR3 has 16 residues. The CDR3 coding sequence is TGTGCCAGCAGTCACGGGACGGGGGTTCTGATCTACGAGCAGTACTTC. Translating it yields CASSHGTGVLIYEQYF.

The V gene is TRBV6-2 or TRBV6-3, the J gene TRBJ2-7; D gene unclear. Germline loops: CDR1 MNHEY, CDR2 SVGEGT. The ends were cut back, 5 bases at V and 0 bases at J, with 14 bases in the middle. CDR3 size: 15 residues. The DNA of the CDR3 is TGTGCCAGCAGTGAATGGGATCCCAGCTCCTACGAGCAGTACGTC. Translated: CASSEWDPSSYEQYV.

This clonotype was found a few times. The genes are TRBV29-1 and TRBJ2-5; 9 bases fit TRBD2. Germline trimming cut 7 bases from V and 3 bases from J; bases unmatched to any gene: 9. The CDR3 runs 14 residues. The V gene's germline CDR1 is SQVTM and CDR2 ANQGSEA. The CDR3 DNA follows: TGCAGCGCCCTCCTCCTAGCGGGGAAAGAGACCCAGTACTTC. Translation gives CSALLLAGKETQYF.

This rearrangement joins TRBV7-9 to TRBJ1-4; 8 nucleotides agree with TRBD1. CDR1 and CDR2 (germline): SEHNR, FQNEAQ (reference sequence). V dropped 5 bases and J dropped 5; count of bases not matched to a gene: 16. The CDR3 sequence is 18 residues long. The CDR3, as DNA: TGTGCCAGCAGCCGTCAAAGGTCGCGAGACAGGGGAAATGAAAAACTGTTTTTT. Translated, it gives CASSRQRSRDRGNEKLFF.

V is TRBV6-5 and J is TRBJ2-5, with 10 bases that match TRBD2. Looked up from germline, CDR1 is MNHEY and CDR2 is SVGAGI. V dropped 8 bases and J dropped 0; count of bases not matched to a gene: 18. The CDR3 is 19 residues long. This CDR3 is CASRSKEASGGRYQETQYF. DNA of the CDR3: TGTGCCAGCCGCAGTAAGGAGGCTAGCGGGGGCCGGTACCAAGAGACCCAGTACTTC.

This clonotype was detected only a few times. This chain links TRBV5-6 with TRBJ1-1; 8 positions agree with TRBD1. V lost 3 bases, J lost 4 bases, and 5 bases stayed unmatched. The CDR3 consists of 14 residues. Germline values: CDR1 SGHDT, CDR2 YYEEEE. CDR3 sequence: CASSSQGAGTEAFF. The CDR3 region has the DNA TGTGCCAGCAGCTCCCAGGGGGCGGGCACTGAAGCTTTCTTT.

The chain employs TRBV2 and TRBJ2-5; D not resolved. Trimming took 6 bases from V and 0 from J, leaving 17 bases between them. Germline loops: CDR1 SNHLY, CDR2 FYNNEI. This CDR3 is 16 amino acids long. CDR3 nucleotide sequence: TGTGCCAGCAGAGAAAGACGGTCGTGGTACCAAGAGACCCAGTACTTC. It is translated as CASRERRSWYQETQYF.

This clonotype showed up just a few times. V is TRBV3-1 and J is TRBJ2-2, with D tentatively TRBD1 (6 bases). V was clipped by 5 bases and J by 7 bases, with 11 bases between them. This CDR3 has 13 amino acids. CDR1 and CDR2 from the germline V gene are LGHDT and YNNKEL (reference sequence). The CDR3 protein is CASSRGGIGELFF. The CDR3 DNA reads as TGTGCCAGCAGCAGAGGGGGTATCGGGGAGCTGTTTTTT.

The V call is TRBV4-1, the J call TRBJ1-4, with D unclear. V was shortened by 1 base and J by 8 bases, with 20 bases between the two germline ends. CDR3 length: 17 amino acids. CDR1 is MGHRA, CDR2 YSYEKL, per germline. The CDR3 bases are TGCGCCAGCAGCCAAGTCCCCCCGCCAAGGGCGGACGAAAAACTGTTTTTT. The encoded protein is CASSQVPPPRADEKLFF.

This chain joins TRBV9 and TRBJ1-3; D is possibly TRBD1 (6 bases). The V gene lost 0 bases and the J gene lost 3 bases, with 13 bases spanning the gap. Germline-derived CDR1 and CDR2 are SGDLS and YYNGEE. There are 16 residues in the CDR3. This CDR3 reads CASSVGRGANGNTIYF. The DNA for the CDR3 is TGTGCCAGCAGCGTAGGTAGGGGGGCGAATGGAAACACCATATATTTT.